A selection of T cell receptor beta chains follows, all from one sample in a study of Ad26.COV2.S vaccination and SARS-CoV-2 variants. Here immunoSEQ multiplex PCR was the method, and the copy in TCRdb shows in-frame clones only, minus some. Seen here are about 350,000 clones, roughly 90% observed once, and the top ten hold roughly 10%. This material consisted of peripheral blood, taken in a trial of Ad26.COV2.S vaccine versus placebo. Receptors originate from a person between 18 and 65 years old who received the Ad26.COV2.S COVID-19 vaccine or a placebo. Each CDR3 is given with its conserved first and last residue. Fields, in order: D gene, J gene, V gene, CDR3 protein. The D gene is left open where the match is weak.

D gene: .
J gene: TRBJ2-1
V gene: TRBV20-1
CDR3 protein: CSASRDDEQFF

D gene: TRBD2
J gene: TRBJ2-1
V gene: TRBV7-2
CDR3 protein: CASSLAGGPYNEQFF

D gene: TRBD2
J gene: TRBJ2-3
V gene: TRBV4-3
CDR3 protein: CASRPNPAGGTDTQYF

D gene: TRBD2
J gene: TRBJ2-1
V gene: TRBV5-8
CDR3 protein: CASRMTGTSGGLGNEQFF

D gene: .
J gene: TRBJ2-5
V gene: TRBV28
CDR3 protein: CASSPATGPQETQYF

D gene: TRBD1
J gene: TRBJ1-2
V gene: TRBV7-2
CDR3 protein: CASSPTQGAGGYTF

D gene: .
J gene: TRBJ1-5
V gene: TRBV10-3
CDR3 protein: CAISGVGDQPQHF

D gene: TRBD2
J gene: TRBJ2-7
V gene: TRBV18
CDR3 protein: CASSDTGGLAGMIPYEQYF

D gene: .
J gene: TRBJ1-1
V gene: TRBV19
CDR3 protein: CASTLTDNTEAFF

D gene: .
J gene: TRBJ2-3
V gene: TRBV28
CDR3 protein: CASSWATLQDTQYF

D gene: TRBD2
J gene: TRBJ2-7
V gene: TRBV6-6
CDR3 protein: CASSAPGTSLIEQYF

D gene: .
J gene: TRBJ1-3
V gene: TRBV7-2
CDR3 protein: CASSPQLGHSGNTIYF

D gene: .
J gene: TRBJ2-3
V gene: TRBV21-1
CDR3 protein: CASSKVPPDRGTDTQYF

D gene: TRBD2
J gene: TRBJ2-1
V gene: TRBV7-2
CDR3 protein: CASSLRAGGYNEQFF

D gene: .
J gene: TRBJ1-2
V gene: TRBV7-8
CDR3 protein: CASSLERKPIYGYTF

D gene: TRBD1
J gene: TRBJ1-5
V gene: TRBV19
CDR3 protein: CASSTWTGGSQPQHF

D gene: .
J gene: TRBJ1-5
V gene: TRBV12-5
CDR3 protein: CASTTDYNQPQHF

D gene: .
J gene: TRBJ2-7
V gene: TRBV5-6
CDR3 protein: CASSGSGEQYF

D gene: TRBD1
J gene: TRBJ1-1
V gene: TRBV18
CDR3 protein: CASSPPGSGGASTEAFF

D gene: .
J gene: TRBJ1-2
V gene: TRBV5-1
CDR3 protein: CASSLRESNYGYTF

D gene: .
J gene: TRBJ1-6
V gene: TRBV7-9
CDR3 protein: CASSLAGSPLHF

D gene: .
J gene: TRBJ1-5
V gene: TRBV9
CDR3 protein: CASSKQGSDNQPQHF

D gene: .
J gene: TRBJ1-1
V gene: TRBV19
CDR3 protein: CASMFAGGTEAFF

D gene: .
J gene: TRBJ2-1
V gene: TRBV5-4
CDR3 protein: CASSSSNYNEQFF

D gene: .
J gene: TRBJ1-2
V gene: TRBV5-1
CDR3 protein: CASSLGSGANYGYTF

D gene: .
J gene: TRBJ2-7
V gene: TRBV25-1
CDR3 protein: CASSEYTPPYEQYF

D gene: TRBD2
J gene: TRBJ2-7
V gene: TRBV7-8
CDR3 protein: CASSSTSAHYEQYF

D gene: .
J gene: TRBJ2-7
V gene: TRBV20-1
CDR3 protein: CSARGIGRAYF

D gene: .
J gene: TRBJ1-2
V gene: TRBV6-5
CDR3 protein: CASSYRQHSNYGYTF

D gene: .
J gene: TRBJ2-7
V gene: TRBV13
CDR3 protein: CASSLGGGSSYEQYF

D gene: TRBD1
J gene: TRBJ2-7
V gene: TRBV5-4
CDR3 protein: CASSHRDSSFSYEQYF

D gene: .
J gene: TRBJ1-2
V gene: TRBV7-9
CDR3 protein: CASSSRDFDGYTF

D gene: .
J gene: TRBJ2-3
V gene: TRBV7-8
CDR3 protein: CASSRLAQGSTDTQYF

D gene: .
J gene: TRBJ1-1
V gene: TRBV2
CDR3 protein: CASSASPDTEAFF

D gene: TRBD1
J gene: TRBJ2-5
V gene: TRBV5-4
CDR3 protein: CASSGTGAHQETQYF

D gene: .
J gene: TRBJ1-1
V gene: TRBV12-3/TRBV12-4
CDR3 protein: CASGSQGKSEAFF

D gene: TRBD2
J gene: TRBJ2-3
V gene: TRBV9
CDR3 protein: CASSVGGGATDTQYF

D gene: .
J gene: TRBJ2-5
V gene: TRBV5-1
CDR3 protein: CASSLGQGGETQYF

D gene: .
J gene: TRBJ1-5
V gene: TRBV4-2
CDR3 protein: CASSQEAWESNQPQHF

D gene: TRBD1
J gene: TRBJ2-5
V gene: TRBV7-2
CDR3 protein: CASSLNGQGAQETQYF

D gene: .
J gene: TRBJ2-5
V gene: TRBV24-1
CDR3 protein: CATSARDTQETQYF

D gene: .
J gene: TRBJ1-1
V gene: TRBV10-3
CDR3 protein: CAISEPDGEAFF

D gene: TRBD2
J gene: TRBJ2-3
V gene: TRBV4-2
CDR3 protein: CASSQLSGGADTQYF

D gene: TRBD2
J gene: TRBJ2-1
V gene: TRBV11-2
CDR3 protein: CASSLGLAGGRVNEQFF

D gene: .
J gene: TRBJ2-4
V gene: TRBV19
CDR3 protein: CASSISRGQNIQYF

D gene: TRBD1
J gene: TRBJ1-4
V gene: TRBV5-1
CDR3 protein: CASSFEQGVNEKLFF

D gene: .
J gene: TRBJ1-4
V gene: TRBV19
CDR3 protein: CASNVPGVNEKLFF

D gene: TRBD1
J gene: TRBJ2-1
V gene: TRBV10-1
CDR3 protein: CASSGDRVGNEQFF

D gene: TRBD2
J gene: TRBJ2-1
V gene: TRBV10-3
CDR3 protein: CAISGTSEGRFF

D gene: TRBD2
J gene: TRBJ2-5
V gene: TRBV5-1
CDR3 protein: CASSFQGLAGQETQYF

D gene: .
J gene: TRBJ1-2
V gene: TRBV3-1/TRBV3-2
CDR3 protein: CASSQAEGGYTF

D gene: .
J gene: TRBJ2-5
V gene: TRBV9
CDR3 protein: CASSVRAGEETQYF

D gene: TRBD1
J gene: TRBJ1-1
V gene: TRBV19
CDR3 protein: CASSQGQGVTEAFF

D gene: .
J gene: TRBJ2-7
V gene: TRBV7-9
CDR3 protein: CASSSTDYEQYF

D gene: TRBD1
J gene: TRBJ2-5
V gene: TRBV18
CDR3 protein: CASSTRTGAEETQYF

D gene: .
J gene: TRBJ2-7
V gene: TRBV9
CDR3 protein: CASSAGPAHEQYF

D gene: .
J gene: TRBJ2-5
V gene: TRBV7-9
CDR3 protein: CASSPKTLGETQYF

D gene: TRBD2
J gene: TRBJ2-2
V gene: TRBV7-2
CDR3 protein: CASSLTSGSNTGELFF

D gene: .
J gene: TRBJ2-1
V gene: TRBV7-6
CDR3 protein: CASSANLVALNEQFF

D gene: .
J gene: TRBJ2-7
V gene: TRBV28
CDR3 protein: CASSLRYEQYF